This is a list of T cell receptor beta chains from one sample in a study of cytomegalovirus exposure and HLA in healthy donors. TCRdb's table, derived via immunoSEQ multiplex PCR, lists solely in-frame clones and lacks some. The sample lists over 200,000 clones; about three quarters were seen once. Source material: PBMCs. Every receptor here comes from a male donor in good health and CMV-seronegative. Both conserved end residues are part of each CDR3. The D gene is left open where the match is weak. Size tells how often a clone was seen (once, few, many) or the class of an expanded clone, and some rows leave it out.

DNA,CDR3,J,V,size,D
TGTGCCAGTAGTATAGATCCCCGCAGAGGAAGTGGAAACACCATATATTTT,CASSIDPRRGSGNTIYF,TRBJ1-3,TRBV19,-,-
TGTGCCAGCAGCTTGACGGGACAGGTCTCTGGAAACACCATATATTTT,CASSLTGQVSGNTIYF,TRBJ1-3,TRBV5-6,-,TRBD1
TGCGCCAGCAGCCAAGAATGGAGACAGGCACCAAATCAGCCCCAGCATTTT,CASSQEWRQAPNQPQHF,TRBJ1-5,TRBV4-3,-,-
TGCGCCAGCAGTGAGTCCAGGGGCCCTCCCCCCTGCGTTAGCAATCAGCCCCAGCATTTT,CASSESRGPPPCVSNQPQHF,TRBJ1-5,TRBV10-1,-,-
TGCGCCAGCAGCCGACTAACTAGCGGCACAGATACGCAGTATTTT,CASSRLTSGTDTQYF,TRBJ2-3,TRBV4-3,-,TRBD2
TGTGCCAGCAGCTTAGCCCACAGACCCTACGAGCAGTACTTC,CASSLAHRPYEQYF,TRBJ2-7,TRBV7-8,-,-
TGTGCCAGCAGTGATCCGACCGGGACAGGCTCTTGGGAGCAGTACTTC,CASSDPTGTGSWEQYF,TRBJ2-7,TRBV6-1,-,TRBD1
TGTGCCAGCAGCTTGAGGACAGGGGTGAACACTGAAGCTTTCTTT,CASSLRTGVNTEAFF,TRBJ1-1,TRBV5-8,-,TRBD1
TGTGCCTGGAGTGGACAGGGCTACGAGCAGTACTTC,CAWSGQGYEQYF,TRBJ2-7,TRBV30,-,TRBD1
TGTGCCAGCAGTTACCCGAAGCAGGCGGGGAACACTGAAGCTTTCTTT,CASSYPKQAGNTEAFF,TRBJ1-1,TRBV6-7,-,-
TGTGCCAGCGGGACTAGAAGATTCACCGGGGAGCTGTTTTTT,CASGTRRFTGELFF,TRBJ2-2,TRBV28,-,TRBD2
TGTGCCAGCAGCTCAAACAGGGCCTCCTACGAGCAGTACTTC,CASSSNRASYEQYF,TRBJ2-7,TRBV7-2,-,-
TGTGCCAGCAGACCGCAGGGACAGGGCTTTGAAGCTTTCTTT,CASRPQGQGFEAFF,TRBJ1-1,TRBV28,-,TRBD1
TGTGCCAGCAGTTACCTCGGGACAGGCAACACCGGGGAGCTGTTTTTT,CASSYLGTGNTGELFF,TRBJ2-2,TRBV6-5,-,TRBD1
TGTGCCAGCAGCACTCAGGGGAAAGGCGAAAAACTGTTTTTT,CASSTQGKGEKLFF,TRBJ1-4,TRBV7-6,-,-
TGCGCCAGCAGCCTTAAGACAGGGGGCGGCAATCAGCCCCAGCATTTT,CASSLKTGGGNQPQHF,TRBJ1-5,TRBV4-3,-,TRBD1
TGTGCCAGCAGCCAAGAAGAGGGGACCCAGTACTTC,CASSQEEGTQYF,TRBJ2-5,TRBV4-2,-,-
TGTGCCAGCAGCCCAGGTTTAGTTCGCTACGAGCAGTACTTC,CASSPGLVRYEQYF,TRBJ2-7,TRBV5-5,-,-
TGCGCCAGCAGCGCGACAGAGAACTATGGCTACACCTTC,CASSATENYGYTF,TRBJ1-2,TRBV5-1,-,-
TGTGCCTGGTCGGGGGGCATGACGGAAAAACTGTTTTTT,CAWSGGMTEKLFF,TRBJ1-4,TRBV30,-,-
TGCGCCAGCAGCCATCGCCAGGGGGCCGGTAACAATGAGCAGTTCTTC,CASSHRQGAGNNEQFF,TRBJ2-1,TRBV4-3,-,TRBD1
TGTGCCAGTAGAGAGCAGGGGGACACTGAAGCTTTCTTT,CASREQGDTEAFF,TRBJ1-1,TRBV19,-,TRBD1
TGTGCCAGCTCACCGGAGCGGTATGAGCAGTTCTTC,CASSPERYEQFF,TRBJ2-1,TRBV18,few,-
TGCGCCAGCAGCTTCCGCCCTAGATACAATGAGCAGTTCTTC,CASSFRPRYNEQFF,TRBJ2-1,TRBV5-1,-,-
TGTGCCGGCAGCTTAGGTCCTAGCGGGAGCACAGATACGCAGTATTTT,CAGSLGPSGSTDTQYF,TRBJ2-3,TRBV7-9,-,TRBD2
TGTGCCAGCAGCGTAAGTGCGCTAGCCGAGCAGTTCTTC,CASSVSALAEQFF,TRBJ2-1,TRBV9,-,-
TGTGCCAGCAGCTTACGGGGACTAGACTACGAGCAGTACTTC,CASSLRGLDYEQYF,TRBJ2-7,TRBV11-3,once,TRBD2